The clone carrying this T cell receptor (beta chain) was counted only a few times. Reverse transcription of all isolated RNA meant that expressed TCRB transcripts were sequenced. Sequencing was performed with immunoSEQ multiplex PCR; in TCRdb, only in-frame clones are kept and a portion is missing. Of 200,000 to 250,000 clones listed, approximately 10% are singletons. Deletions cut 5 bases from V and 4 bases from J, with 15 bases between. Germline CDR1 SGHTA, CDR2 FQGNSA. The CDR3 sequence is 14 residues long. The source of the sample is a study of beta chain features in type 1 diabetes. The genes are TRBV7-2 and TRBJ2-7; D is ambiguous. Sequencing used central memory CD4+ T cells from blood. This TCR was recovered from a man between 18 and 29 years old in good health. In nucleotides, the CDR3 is TGTGCCAGCAGCCGTCCCCCAAACCGTTACGAGCAGTACTTC. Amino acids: CASSRPPNRYEQYF.